This TCR beta chain was identified during a study of T cells after yellow fever vaccination. Using its own MiXCR run on the 5' RACE reads, TCRdb lists one record per CDR3 protein. This repertoire shows approximately 340,000 distinct CDR3 sequences, approximately 9% found once; its top ten account for roughly 17%. The germline V gene encodes CDR1 MGHRA and CDR2 YSYEKL. Trimming took off 4 bases at V and 7 bases at J, with 17 bases between the two ends. The CDR3 sequence is 15 residues long. This clonotype appeared many times. The V and J genes are TRBV4-1 and TRBJ2-4; D might be TRBD1 (6 bases). The sequence derives from a man aged 18 to 30 who received the YFV17D yellow fever vaccine. The sequenced sample was PBMCs, obtained on the day of the first yellow fever vaccination. As DNA, the CDR3 is TGCGCCAGCAGCCGAACCCAGGGGCTGAACAACATTCAGTACTTC. The encoded protein is CASSRTQGLNNIQYF.